The 20 T cell receptor beta chains listed next were all sequenced from one sample in a study of T cell repertoires in cytomegalovirus infection. Via MiXCR, TCRdb re-called the reads, giving one row per CDR3 protein. The data hold under 200,000 distinct CDR3 sequences, with about a tenth observed a single time. The sequenced sample consisted of PBMCs. The receptors stem from a human donor in good health (CMV status not recorded). Some clones in this sample may be carry-over from other donors' samples.

This clonotype appeared many times. V is TRBV28 and J is TRBJ1-1; possibly TRBD1 for D (5 bases). The CDR3 loop spans 14 amino acids. V was clipped by 3 bases and J by 0 bases, with 8 bases between them. Looked up from germline, CDR1 is MDHEN and CDR2 is SYDVKM. CDR3 DNA: TGTGCCAGCAGTTTTAACAGGATGAACACTGAAGCTTTCTTT. It encodes CASSFNRMNTEAFF.

In its sample, this clonotype was seen many times. The rearrangement links TRBV7-9 to TRBJ2-1, with D hard to call. The CDR3 is 15 amino acids. Trimming cost V 0 bases and J 3 bases, with 9 bases left between them. Germline V CDR1 and CDR2: SEHNR, FQNEAQ (reference sequence). In DNA, the CDR3 is TGTGCCAGCAGCTTAGCGCACGGAGACTACAATGAGCAGTTCTTC. Encoded protein: CASSLAHGDYNEQFF.

The chain links TRBV19 to TRBJ1-1; 11 positions match TRBD1. The CDR3 extends over 15 amino acids. V lost 4 bases and J lost 3; bases outside the gene matches: 4. Germline V gene data show CDR1 as LNHDA and CDR2 as SQIVND (reference sequence). In DNA, the CDR3 is TGTGCCAGTAGTAGACCGGGACAGGGGGACACTGAAGCTTTCTTT. This sequence encodes CASSRPGQGDTEAFF.

The table lists this clonotype with many counts. V gene TRBV2 combines with J gene TRBJ1-1, with D uncertain. The germline V gene encodes CDR1 SNHLY and CDR2 FYNNEI. Trimming removed 6 bases from V and 2 bases from J, with 13 bases in between. CDR3 size: 14 residues. For the CDR3, the DNA is TGTGCCAGCAGACCAGTGGATGTAAACACTGAAGCTTTCTTT. Protein sequence: CASRPVDVNTEAFF.

CDR3 nucleotides: TGCAGTGCTCAGACGGACCGTAATCAGCCCCAGCATTTT. It codes for CSAQTDRNQPQHF. The chain carries TRBV20-1 and TRBJ1-5; D is unclear. Germline CDR1 reads DFQATT; CDR2 reads SNEGSKA (reference sequence). This CDR3 is 13 amino acids long. With 5 bases removed from V and 4 bases from J, the gap between germline ends came to 12 bases.

This clonotype was seen many times. The J gene is TRBJ2-2, the V gene TRBV20-1; D might be TRBD1 or TRBD2, each matching 5 bases. Germline loops: CDR1 DFQATT, CDR2 SNEGSKA (reference sequence). With 6 bases removed from V and 2 bases from J, the gap between germline ends came to 19 bases. CDR3 size: 16 residues. CDR3 DNA: TGCAGTGCCAATGTATTGGGGGACCCAAACACCGGGGAGCTGTTTTTT. Its protein is CSANVLGDPNTGELFF.

The table lists this clonotype with many counts. The genes are TRBV7-6 and TRBJ2-2; tentatively, D is TRBD1 or TRBD2 (5 bases each). Per the germline V gene, CDR1 is SGHVS and CDR2 is FNYEAQ. This CDR3 comprises 14 residues. Trimming took 5 bases from V and 2 from J, leaving 9 bases between them. This CDR3 reads CASSPGPNTGELFF. CDR3 coding DNA: TGTGCCAGCAGCCCGGGACCTAACACCGGGGAGCTGTTTTTT.

This chain uses TRBV2 with TRBJ2-5; 7 bases are shared with TRBD2. The germline V gene has CDR1 SNHLY and CDR2 FYNNEI. V dropped 8 bases and J dropped 0; count of bases not matched to a gene: 6. The CDR3 totals 14 residues. CDR3 region: CASQERGNQETQYF. The CDR3 DNA is TGTGCCAGCCAAGAGCGGGGAAACCAAGAGACCCAGTACTTC.

This clonotype was observed many times. This chain links TRBV6-1 with TRBJ2-1; 7 nucleotides agree with TRBD1. The CDR3 loop spans 16 amino acids. Germline CDR1 and CDR2: MNHNS and SASEGT. V was pared by 3 bases and J by 5 bases, with 10 bases of the junction left unmatched. The CDR3 DNA sequence: TGTGCCAGCAGTGAGCTGGACAGGCCCCCCCACAATGAGCAGTTCTTC. This gives the protein CASSELDRPPHNEQFF.

This clonotype was detected ten times or more. The gene calls are TRBV15 and TRBJ1-2; D unresolved. Germline V lookup: CDR1 LNHNV, CDR2 YYDKDF (reference sequence). The CDR3 sequence is 15 residues long. V was trimmed by 3 bases and J by 4 bases, leaving 15 bases between them. The DNA for the CDR3 is TGTGCCACCAGCAGGAGGACGGCCCCGGGCTATGGCTACACCTTC. Translation gives CATSRRTAPGYGYTF.

This clonotype was found a few times. V usage is TRBV20-1 and J usage is TRBJ2-1; D is possibly TRBD1 (6 bases). The CDR3 runs 15 residues. The germline CDR1 and CDR2 sequences are DFQATT and SNEGSKA (reference sequence). The V and J ends lost 2 bases and 2 bases respectively, with 13 bases between them. CDR3 in DNA: TGCAGTGCTAGAAGAACAGGGATCCCCTACAATGAGCAGTTCTTC. Protein: CSARRTGIPYNEQFF.

This clonotype was recorded a few times. The chain links TRBV2 to TRBJ1-2; the D gene is possibly TRBD1 (5 bases). CDR1 and CDR2 from the germline V gene are SNHLY and FYNNEI. CDR3 length: 13 residues. Deletions cut 5 bases from V and 8 bases from J, with 15 bases between. CDR3 sequence reads: CASSPSEGLGYTF. The CDR3 nucleotides are TGTGCCAGCAGTCCCTCCGAGGGGCTAGGCTACACCTTC.

This clonotype was seen many times. The CDR3 DNA follows: TGTGCCAGCAGCTTAGCCTTAACTAGCGGGGGAGGCAATGAGCAGTTCTTC. Translated, it gives CASSLALTSGGGNEQFF. The V call is TRBV7-8, the J call TRBJ2-1; 11 bases align to TRBD2. From germline, CDR1 is SGHVS and CDR2 FQNEAQ. V was clipped by 0 bases and J by 6 bases; unmatched bases: 7. This CDR3 is built from 17 residues.

This clonotype was detected many times. The chain is built from TRBV28 and TRBJ2-2; 7 nucleotides line up with TRBD1. CDR3 length: 16 residues. CDR1 and CDR2 (germline): MDHEN, SYDVKM. J was trimmed by 0 bases and V by 6 bases; bases with no gene match: 7. CDR3 in DNA: TGTGCCAGCAGCACGGGACAGTTTTCGAACACCGGGGAGCTGTTTTTT. Residues: CASSTGQFSNTGELFF.

The chain recombines TRBV28 with TRBJ1-1; D gene unclear. This CDR3 is 15 amino acids long. Germline CDR1 and CDR2: MDHEN and SYDVKM. V lost 3 bases and J lost 1, with 12 bases in between. This chain's CDR3 is CASSFISGWNTEAFF. DNA of the CDR3: TGTGCCAGCAGTTTTATCAGTGGCTGGAACACTGAAGCTTTCTTT. The full variable domain, in which reference TRBV28 and TRBJ1-1 provide the parts outside the CDR3, is DVKVTQSSRYLVKRTGEKVFLECVQDMDHENMFWYRQDPGLGLRLIYFSYDVKMKEKGDIPEGYSVSREKKERFSLILESASTNQTSMYLCASSFISGWNTEAFFGQGTRLTVV.

The table lists this clonotype with many counts. CDR3 residues: CASSSQLVGELFF. The CDR3 DNA reads TGTGCCAGCAGTTCGCAGCTGGTCGGGGAGCTGTTTTTT. The V and J genes are TRBV12-3 or TRBV12-4 and TRBJ2-2; D call uncertain. CDR3 length: 13 residues. V was shortened by 4 bases and J by 7 bases, with 10 bases between the two germline ends.

To note about this clonotype: A much larger clone lies one base from this, so it may be a read error. J is TRBJ2-1 and V is TRBV6-5, with D unclear. The CDR3 consists of 14 residues. Germline lookup yields CDR1 MNHEY and CDR2 SVGAGI. Here the CDR3 reads CASSDGSSYSEQFF. As DNA, the CDR3 is TGTGCCAGCAGTGACGGTAGCTCCTACAGTGAGCAGTTCTTC.

With respect to this clonotype: Since a much larger clone is just one base distant, this may be a read error. The gene calls are TRBV2 and TRBJ1-5, with D possibly TRBD1 on 6 matching bases. Trimming removed 6 bases from V and 4 bases from J, with 16 bases in between. This CDR3 is 15 amino acids long. Germline CDR1 SNHLY, CDR2 FYNNEI. CDR3 DNA: TGTGCCAGCAGGGGGACATGGGAGGGAAATCAGCCCCAGCATTTT. Its translation is CASRGTWEGNQPQHF.

The chain joins TRBV14 to TRBJ2-1; no definite D call. Germline loops: CDR1 SGHDN, CDR2 FVKESK. V lost 4 bases and J 2 bases, leaving 18 bases between the germline ends. The CDR3 totals 17 residues. The CDR3 region has the DNA TGTGCCAGCAGCCCTAGTCTCTGGGTTCCCACCTACAATGAGCAGTTCTTC. This translates into CASSPSLWVPTYNEQFF. Variable domain in full (rest from reference TRBV14 and TRBJ2-1): EAGVTQFPSHSVIEKGQTVTLRCDPISGHDNLYWYRRVMGKEIKFLLHFVKESKQDESGMPNNRFLAERTGGTYSTLKVQPAELEDSGVYFCASSPSLWVPTYNEQFFGPGTRLTVL.

V usage is TRBV19 and J usage is TRBJ2-7; TRBD2 matches at 8 bases. V gave up 4 bases and J gave up 4 bases; unmatched junction bases: 6. Germline CDR1 reads LNHDA; CDR2 reads SQIVND (reference sequence). This CDR3 spans 14 amino acids. The chain's CDR3 is CASSTREGLYEQYF. DNA for the CDR3: TGTGCCAGTAGTACACGGGAGGGCCTATACGAGCAGTACTTC.